These T cell receptor beta chains were read from a single sample in a study of blood T cell repertoires in COVID-19. Repertoires were generated with immunoSEQ multiplex PCR, while TCRdb's copy carries only in-frame clones and drops some. The sample carries roughly 53,000 clones, 70% to 85% recorded once. The sequenced material came from peripheral blood. The receptors stem from a human donor in a cohort sampled during active COVID-19. CDR3s include the opening cysteine and the closing phenylalanine or tryptophan. The D gene is left open where the match is weak. The size entry is marked missing in some rows and otherwise reads once, few, many or a size class.

>.|TRBV4-1|.|TRBJ2-7
CASSQDQRGAYEQYF
TGCGCCAGCAGCCAAGATCAGCGTGGTGCCTACGAGCAGTACTTC
>.|TRBV5-4|.|TRBJ1-1
CASSLLSRNTEAFF
TGTGCCAGCAGCTTGTTAAGTAGGAACACTGAAGCTTTCTTT
>.|TRBV4-3|.|TRBJ2-1
CASSQGHGVANEQFF
TGCGCCAGCAGCCAAGGCCATGGAGTTGCCAATGAGCAGTTCTTC
>TRBD1|TRBV11-2|.|TRBJ1-2
CASSMNRGRGYTF
TGTGCCAGCAGCATGAACAGGGGGAGAGGCTACACCTTC
>.|TRBV6-1|.|TRBJ2-3
CASSEDSPSTDTQYF
TGTGCCAGCAGTGAAGACAGTCCTAGCACAGATACGCAGTATTTT
>TRBD2|TRBV4-3|.|TRBJ2-5
CASSRSGGRETQYF
TGCGCCAGCAGCCGATCGGGGGGGCGAGAGACCCAGTACTTC
>TRBD2|TRBV24-1|once|TRBJ2-2
CATLTSGGLSNTGELFF
TGTGCCACTTTGACTAGCGGGGGGCTTTCGAACACCGGGGAGCTGTTTTTT
>TRBD2|TRBV6-5|.|TRBJ2-1
CASRPGTSGVNEQFF
TGTGCCAGCAGACCCGGGACTAGCGGGGTTAATGAGCAGTTCTTC
>.|TRBV23-1|.|TRBJ1-5
CASPPRSDSNQPQHF
TGCGCCAGCCCCCCGAGGTCAGATAGCAATCAGCCCCAGCATTTT
>TRBD1|TRBV28|.|TRBJ2-2
CASSIRGRIGGELFF
TGTGCCAGCAGTATCAGGGGGCGTATAGGCGGGGAGCTGTTTTTT
>TRBD2|TRBV11-2|.|TRBJ2-2
CASSDRTSGLNTGELFF
TGTGCCAGCAGCGACCGGACTAGCGGGCTGAACACCGGGGAGCTGTTTTTT
>TRBD2|TRBV7-3|few|TRBJ2-2
CASSAAGGFSGELFF
TGTGCCAGCAGCGCAGCGGGGGGGTTCTCCGGGGAGCTGTTTTTT
>.|TRBV5-6|.|TRBJ2-3
CASSLMGRPGDADTQYF
TGTGCCAGCAGCTTGATGGGGCGTCCCGGAGATGCAGATACGCAGTATTTT
>TRBD1|TRBV19|few|TRBJ2-1
CASSISGAGGLNEQFF
TGTGCCAGTAGTATATCTGGGGCAGGGGGCTTAAATGAGCAGTTCTTC
>TRBD1|TRBV10-3|.|TRBJ1-5
CAINADRGNQPQHF
TGTGCCATCAATGCGGACAGGGGGAATCAGCCCCAGCATTTT
>TRBD1|TRBV20-1|.|TRBJ2-7
CSASSRGHEQYF
TGCAGTGCTAGTTCCAGGGGGCACGAGCAGTACTTC
>.|TRBV12-3/TRBV12-4|.|TRBJ1-2
CASSFGVEGYTF
TGTGCCAGCAGTTTCGGGGTCGAGGGCTACACCTTC
>.|TRBV2|.|TRBJ2-1
CAIADSSYNEQFF
TGTGCCATCGCGGACAGCTCCTACAATGAGCAGTTCTTC
>TRBD2|TRBV3-1/TRBV3-2|.|TRBJ2-1
CASSETSGGHEQFF
TGTGCCAGCAGCGAGACTAGCGGGGGCCACGAGCAGTTCTTC
>TRBD1|TRBV18|.|TRBJ1-5
CASSPDRNNQPQHF
TGTGCCAGCTCACCGGACAGGAATAATCAGCCCCAGCATTTT
>.|TRBV30|.|TRBJ1-3
CAWTRQRGLRGNTIYF
TGTGCCTGGACGCGGCAAAGGGGGTTGCGAGGAAACACCATATATTTT
>.|TRBV9|.|TRBJ2-1
CASSRTSMREFF
TGTGCCAGCAGCCGGACTTCAATGAGGGAGTTCTTC
>.|TRBV18|.|TRBJ1-1
CASSRGVGQMNTEAFF
TGTGCCAGCTCCCGAGGCGTAGGACAGATGAACACTGAAGCTTTCTTT
>.|TRBV30|few|TRBJ1-3
CAWSFRTGFSGNTIYF
TGTGCCTGGAGCTTCCGAACAGGGTTCTCTGGAAACACCATATATTTT
>TRBD1|TRBV18|.|TRBJ2-3
CASSLKGTARASTDTQYF
TGTGCCAGCTCACTAAAAGGGACAGCAAGAGCTAGCACAGATACGCAGTATTTT
>TRBD1|TRBV7-8|.|TRBJ1-5
CASSPGGRQPQHF
TGTGCCAGCAGCCCAGGGGGGCGTCAGCCCCAGCATTTT
>TRBD1|TRBV19|.|TRBJ1-6
CASSIDGQGYNSPLHF
TGTGCCAGTAGTATAGATGGACAGGGGTATAATTCACCCCTCCACTTT
>TRBD1|TRBV28|.|TRBJ1-5
CASRMDRVRQPQHF
TGTGCCAGCAGGATGGACAGGGTGCGTCAGCCCCAGCATTTT
>.|TRBV6-5|.|TRBJ2-3
CASSYRYPGDTQYF
TGTGCCAGCAGTTACCGCTATCCGGGGGATACGCAGTATTTT
>TRBD2|TRBV7-6|.|TRBJ2-1
CASSLGASASGGRYNEQFF
TGTGCCAGCAGCTTAGGGGCTTCGGCTAGCGGGGGACGATACAATGAGCAGTTCTTC
>.|TRBV7-9|.|TRBJ2-5
CASSNQMETQYF
TGTGCCAGCAGCAACCAGATGGAGACCCAGTACTTC
>TRBD1|TRBV2|few|TRBJ1-4
CASSVQGAGVLFF
TGTGCCAGCAGTGTGCAGGGGGCGGGGGTGCTGTTTTTT
>.|TRBV28|.|TRBJ2-3
CASSYGDTQYF
TGTGCCAGCAGCTACGGAGATACGCAGTATTTT
>.|TRBV28|.|TRBJ2-1
CASSLAPHEQFF
TGTGCCAGCAGTTTGGCTCCCCATGAGCAGTTCTTC
>.|TRBV7-9|.|TRBJ1-1
CASSRRTENTEAFF
TGTGCCAGCAGCCGCAGGACAGAGAACACTGAAGCTTTCTTT
>TRBD1|TRBV5-1|few|TRBJ1-5
CASSHPKLTGPRLYSNQPQHF
TGCGCCAGCAGCCACCCCAAACTGACAGGGCCGAGACTTTATAGCAATCAGCCCCAGCATTTT
>.|TRBV27|once|TRBJ1-1
CASREIGRTEAFF
TGTGCCAGCAGAGAAATAGGGAGGACTGAAGCTTTCTTT
>.|TRBV19|.|TRBJ1-2
CASSQIDHYTF
TGTGCCAGTAGTCAAATAGATCACTACACCTTC
>.|TRBV6-1|.|TRBJ2-7
CASSRSDRRLDEQYF
TGTGCCAGCAGCCGCTCAGACAGACGCTTGGACGAGCAGTACTTC
>TRBD1|TRBV2|.|TRBJ1-2
CASAARDRGLYGYTF
TGTGCCAGCGCCGCGCGGGACAGGGGGCTCTATGGCTACACCTTC
>TRBD2|TRBV18|.|TRBJ2-6
CASSPSGTNSGANVLTF
TGTGCCAGCTCACCAAGTGGGACTAACTCTGGGGCCAACGTCCTGACTTTC
>TRBD1|TRBV4-2|.|TRBJ1-4
CASSHGTGDEKLFF
TGTGCCAGCAGCCATGGGACAGGGGATGAAAAACTGTTTTTT